This TCR beta chain was profiled in a study of high-grade serous ovarian cancer treatment subgroups. Whole-study context: On average, 14,192 reads and roughly 7,000 unique TCR beta rearrangements were obtained per sample.

Findings and caveats of the study: Tumors within one patient showed repertoire similarity of roughly 0.1 to 0.85. TCR clonal relatedness correlated positively with neoantigen level. Bulk tumor TCR sequencing gave no spatial information.

Trimming cost V 5 bases and J 2 bases, with 16 bases left between them. The CDR3 has 16 amino acids. Germline lookup yields CDR1 SGHTA and CDR2 FQGNSA. Tumor tissue was taken before any definitive surgery or chemotherapy was given. The repertoire was sequenced with immunoSEQ multiplex PCR; TCRdb's copy has only in-frame clones and lacks some. This sample has around 37,000 clones, with roughly 83% found just once. Comments on this clone: The target antigen is unknown.

The TCR sequence derives from a human donor with high-grade serous ovarian cancer. This chain uses TRBV7-2 with TRBJ1-5; D gene ambiguous. Source material: tumor tissue. Here the CDR3 DNA reads TGTGCCAGCAGCAAGATGGACCCGAGGGGCAATCAGCCCCAGCATTTT. Protein: CASSKMDPRGNQPQHF.